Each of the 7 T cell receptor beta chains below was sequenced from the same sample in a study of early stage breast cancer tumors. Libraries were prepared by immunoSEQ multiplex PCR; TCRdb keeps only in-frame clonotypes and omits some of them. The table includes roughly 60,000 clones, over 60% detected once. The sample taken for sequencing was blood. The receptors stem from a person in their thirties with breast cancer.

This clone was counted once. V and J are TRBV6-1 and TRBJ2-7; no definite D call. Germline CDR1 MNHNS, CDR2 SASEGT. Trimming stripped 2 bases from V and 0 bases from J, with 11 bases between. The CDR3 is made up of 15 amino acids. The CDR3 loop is CASSEIEEASYEQYF. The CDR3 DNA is TGTGCCAGCAGTGAAATAGAAGAGGCCTCCTACGAGCAGTACTTC.

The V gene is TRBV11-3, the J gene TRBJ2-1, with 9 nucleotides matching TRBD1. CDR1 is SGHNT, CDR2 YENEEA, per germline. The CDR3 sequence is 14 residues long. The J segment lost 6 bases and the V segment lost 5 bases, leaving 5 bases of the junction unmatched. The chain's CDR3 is CASSHRTGVNEQFF. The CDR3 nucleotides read TGTGCCAGCAGCCATAGGACAGGGGTCAATGAGCAGTTCTTC.

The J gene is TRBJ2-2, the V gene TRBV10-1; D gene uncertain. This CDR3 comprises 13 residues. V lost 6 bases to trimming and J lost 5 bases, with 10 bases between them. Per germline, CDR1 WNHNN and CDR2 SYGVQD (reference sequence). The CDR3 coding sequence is TGCGCCAGCAGCGGACGCTATACCGGGGAGCTGTTTTTT. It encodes CASSGRYTGELFF.

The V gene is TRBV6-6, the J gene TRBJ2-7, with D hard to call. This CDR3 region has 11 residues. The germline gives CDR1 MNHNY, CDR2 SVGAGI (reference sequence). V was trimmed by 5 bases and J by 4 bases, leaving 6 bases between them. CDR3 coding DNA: TGTGCCAGCAGTCACACATACGAGCAGTACTTC. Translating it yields CASSHTYEQYF.

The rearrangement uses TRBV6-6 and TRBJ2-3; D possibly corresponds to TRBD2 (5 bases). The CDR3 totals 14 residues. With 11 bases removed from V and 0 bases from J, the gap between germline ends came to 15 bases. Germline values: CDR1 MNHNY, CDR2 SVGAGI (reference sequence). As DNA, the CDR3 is TGTGCCGGAGCACCGACGGGGAGCACAGATACGCAGTATTTT. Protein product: CAGAPTGSTDTQYF.

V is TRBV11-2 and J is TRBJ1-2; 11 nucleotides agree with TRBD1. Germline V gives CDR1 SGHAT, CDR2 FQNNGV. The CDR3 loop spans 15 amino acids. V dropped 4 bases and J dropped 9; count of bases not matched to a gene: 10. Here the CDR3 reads CASSSPGGDRGCYTF. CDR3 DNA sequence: TGTGCCAGCAGCTCCCCGGGGGGGGACAGGGGGTGCTACACCTTC. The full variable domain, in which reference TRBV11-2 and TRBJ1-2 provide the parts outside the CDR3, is EAGVAQSPRYKIIEKRQSVAFWCNPISGHATLYWYQQILGQGPKLLIQFQNNGVVDDSQLPKDRFSAERLKGVDSTLKIQPAKLEDSAVYLCASSSPGGDRGCYTFGSGTRLTVV.

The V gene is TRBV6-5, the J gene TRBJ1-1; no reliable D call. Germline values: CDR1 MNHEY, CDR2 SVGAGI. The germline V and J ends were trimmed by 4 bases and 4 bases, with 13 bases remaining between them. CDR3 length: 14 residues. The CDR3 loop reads CASSSPAGSTEAFF. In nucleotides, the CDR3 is TGTGCCAGCAGTTCCCCCGCGGGGTCCACTGAAGCTTTCTTT.